This T cell receptor (beta chain) was sequenced during a study of control samples from healthy donors and cancer patients. Measured with immunoSEQ multiplex PCR; TCRdb has only the in-frame clones, and not every one. The sample shows 96,000 or so clones, 85% to 95% of them seen only once. In its sample, this clone was seen once. The CDR3 has 18 amino acids. Germline assignment: CDR1 MNHEY and CDR2 SVGEGT. With 0 bases removed from V and 4 bases from J, the gap between germline ends came to 21 bases. The clonotype originates from a man aged 18 to 29 in good health. Sequencing used blood. This chain links TRBV6-2 or TRBV6-3 with TRBJ1-1; TRBD1 is a possible D gene (6 bases). The CDR3 sequence is CASSYSWAGRGTVTEAFF. In DNA form, the CDR3 reads TGTGCCAGCAGTTACTCGTGGGCCGGGAGGGGGACGGTCACTGAAGCTTTCTTT.